The rows below give T cell receptor beta chains drawn from one sample of a study of early T cells in non-severe SARS-CoV-2 infection. Using its own MiXCR run on the 5' RACE reads, TCRdb lists one record per CDR3 protein. The profile shows fewer than 85,000 distinct CDR3 sequences, about 16% of them singletons. The material sequenced was whole blood. The source of these receptors is an adult who was a healthcare worker with PCR-confirmed SARS-CoV-2 infection or an uninfected control (not recorded which). The CDR3 runs from the conserved cysteine through the conserved F or W. Fields, in order: D gene, J gene, V gene, clone size, CDR3 DNA, CDR3 protein. A D gene is named only where the DNA matches it firmly. Expanded clones are given a class, and other clones once, few, many or no size at all.

d_call: TRBD1
j_call: TRBJ1-1
v_call: TRBV3-1
clone_size: few
cdr3_nt: TGTGCCAGCAGCCGGACAGGGGGCAGCACTGAAGCTTTCTTT
cdr3_aa: CASSRTGGSTEAFF

d_call: .
j_call: TRBJ1-1
v_call: TRBV18
clone_size: many
cdr3_nt: TGTGCCAGCTCACCCCTACCGGGCCAAAACACTGAAGCTTTCTTT
cdr3_aa: CASSPLPGQNTEAFF

d_call: .
j_call: TRBJ1-2
v_call: TRBV20-1
clone_size: few
cdr3_nt: TGCAGTGCTAGAGACCCTACAGGGATCTATGGCTACACCTTC
cdr3_aa: CSARDPTGIYGYTF

d_call: .
j_call: TRBJ2-7
v_call: TRBV20-1
clone_size: many
cdr3_nt: TGCAGTGCTAGAGATGGGGGTGGGACCTACGAGCAGTACTTC
cdr3_aa: CSARDGGGTYEQYF

d_call: TRBD2
j_call: TRBJ2-7
v_call: TRBV6-1
clone_size: few
cdr3_nt: TGTGCCAGCAGTGCGTCCGCTAGCGGGAGTCTCCACGAGCAGTACTTC
cdr3_aa: CASSASASGSLHEQYF

d_call: TRBD1
j_call: TRBJ2-2
v_call: TRBV7-3
clone_size: .
cdr3_nt: TGTGCCAGCAGCTTAAAGGGGGCAGGCACCGGGGAGCTGTTTTTT
cdr3_aa: CASSLKGAGTGELFF

d_call: .
j_call: TRBJ2-5
v_call: TRBV20-1
clone_size: .
cdr3_nt: TGCAGTGCTCCCCAAAACGGGGAGACCCAGTACTTC
cdr3_aa: CSAPQNGETQYF

d_call: .
j_call: TRBJ2-4
v_call: TRBV5-1
clone_size: few
cdr3_nt: TGCGCCAGCAGCTCGGAGGGGACGGGCAAAAACATTCAGTACTTC
cdr3_aa: CASSSEGTGKNIQYF

d_call: .
j_call: TRBJ2-6
v_call: TRBV20-1
clone_size: .
cdr3_nt: TGCAGTGCTAGACCGGTGCGGGCCAACGTCCTGACTTTC
cdr3_aa: CSARPVRANVLTF

d_call: .
j_call: TRBJ1-1
v_call: TRBV5-6
clone_size: few
cdr3_nt: TGTGCCAGCAGCCGAGTACCCACTGAAGCTTTCTTT
cdr3_aa: CASSRVPTEAFF

d_call: .
j_call: TRBJ2-7
v_call: TRBV11-2
clone_size: many
cdr3_nt: TGTGCCAGCAGCCAGACCCTGGGCGAGCAGTACTTC
cdr3_aa: CASSQTLGEQYF

d_call: .
j_call: TRBJ2-7
v_call: TRBV28
clone_size: many
cdr3_nt: TGTGCCAGCATTCCAGGACAGTTTTTCTCTGCCTACGAGCAGTACTTC
cdr3_aa: CASIPGQFFSAYEQYF

d_call: .
j_call: TRBJ2-1
v_call: TRBV29-1
clone_size: many
cdr3_nt: TGCAGCGTTGCGATCGGACAGTACTACAATGAGCAGTTCTTC
cdr3_aa: CSVAIGQYYNEQFF

d_call: TRBD1
j_call: TRBJ2-2
v_call: TRBV7-6
clone_size: .
cdr3_nt: TGTGCCAGCAGCCTCTTCGGGACAGCGAACACCGGGGAGCTGTTTTTT
cdr3_aa: CASSLFGTANTGELFF

d_call: TRBD2
j_call: TRBJ2-1
v_call: TRBV6-5
clone_size: .
cdr3_nt: TGTGCCAGCAGTTACTCCTGGGGCGGGGGGAGCAATGAGCAGTTCTTC
cdr3_aa: CASSYSWGGGSNEQFF

d_call: .
j_call: TRBJ2-2
v_call: TRBV29-1
clone_size: few
cdr3_nt: TGCAGCGCTCTCAAGTCCGGGGAGCTGTTTTTT
cdr3_aa: CSALKSGELFF

d_call: TRBD1
j_call: TRBJ1-1
v_call: TRBV18
clone_size: many
cdr3_nt: TGTGCCAGCTCAACACGACAGGGGAAAGGGACTGAAGCTTTCTTT
cdr3_aa: CASSTRQGKGTEAFF

d_call: .
j_call: TRBJ2-2
v_call: TRBV5-1
clone_size: .
cdr3_nt: TGCGCCAGCAGCTTGGCCGACACCGGGGAGCTGTTTTTT
cdr3_aa: CASSLADTGELFF

d_call: .
j_call: TRBJ2-7
v_call: TRBV7-9
clone_size: few
cdr3_nt: TGTGCCAGCAGCTTAGCGGTTGGGGGCCTCTACGAGCAGTACTTC
cdr3_aa: CASSLAVGGLYEQYF

d_call: .
j_call: TRBJ2-4
v_call: TRBV21-1
clone_size: few
cdr3_nt: TGTGCCAGCAGCAAAGTCCTTAAGCAGCGGGGCTACGGGAACATTCAGTACTTC
cdr3_aa: CASSKVLKQRGYGNIQYF

d_call: TRBD1
j_call: TRBJ1-1
v_call: TRBV2
clone_size: .
cdr3_nt: TGTGCCAGCATAAAGGACAGGGGAGCTTTCTTT
cdr3_aa: CASIKDRGAFF

d_call: TRBD2
j_call: TRBJ2-5
v_call: TRBV28
clone_size: .
cdr3_nt: TGTGCCAGCAGTTCGGCGGGGGTGGAGACCCAGTACTTC
cdr3_aa: CASSSAGVETQYF